A single T cell receptor beta chain is shown here with its context. Its target is not known. The sample comes from a study of blood T cells in healthy people across ages. CDR1 and CDR2 (germline): MNHNS, SASEGT. Trimming took 7 bases from V and 1 from J, leaving 8 bases between them. The length of the CDR3 is 14 residues. Study conclusions and caveats: Roughly linear declines in TCR beta diversity per million T cells occurred with age.

A second PCR of 7 to 11 cycles used a sample-barcoded 5' primer and a J-beta primer mix. TCRdb called the 5' RACE reads again in MiXCR, with one record for every CDR3 protein. The sample carries hundreds of thousands of distinct CDR3 sequences, around 62% recorded once. This sequence was found in a man aged 25 to 45 in good health. Sequencing input: blood. The chain uses TRBV6-1 and TRBJ2-6; D is unresolved. CDR3 nucleotide sequence: TGTGCCAGCATTATCGTTTCTGGGGCCAACGTCCTGACTTTC. Translating gives CASIIVSGANVLTF.